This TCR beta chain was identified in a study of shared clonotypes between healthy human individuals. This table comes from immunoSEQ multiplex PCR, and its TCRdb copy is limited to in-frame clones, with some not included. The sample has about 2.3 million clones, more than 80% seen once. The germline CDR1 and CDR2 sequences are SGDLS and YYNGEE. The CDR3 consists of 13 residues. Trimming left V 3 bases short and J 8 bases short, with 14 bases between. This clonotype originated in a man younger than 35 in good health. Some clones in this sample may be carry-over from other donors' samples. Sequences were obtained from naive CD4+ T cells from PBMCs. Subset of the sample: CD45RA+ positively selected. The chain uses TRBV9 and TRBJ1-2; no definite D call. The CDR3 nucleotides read TGTGCCAGCAGCGCGAGGGCTTCTCAAGGCTACACCTTC. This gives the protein CASSARASQGYTF. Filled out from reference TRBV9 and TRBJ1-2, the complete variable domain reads DSGVTQTPKHLITATGQRVTLRCSPRSGDLSVYWYQQSLDQGLQFLIQYYNGEERAKGNILERFSAQQFPDLHSELNLSSLELGDSALYFCASSARASQGYTFGSGTRLTVV.